This is a list of T cell receptor beta chains from one sample in a study of T cells after yellow fever vaccination. TCRdb re-called the 5' RACE reads with MiXCR, one entry per CDR3 protein. The sample shows 400,000 or so distinct CDR3 sequences, under 7.5% of them seen only once. The sample consisted of PBMCs, taken 5 days after the yellow fever booster vaccination. The receptor set was obtained from a man under 40 who received the YFV17D yellow fever vaccine. The CDR3 runs from the conserved cysteine through the conserved F or W. The order of the fields is clone size, D gene, V gene, J gene, CDR3 DNA, CDR3 protein. D genes are given only for firm matches. For some rows the clone size is stated as once, few or many, or as a class when expanded; others skip it.

.	.	TRBV7-2	TRBJ2-5	TGTGCCAGCACCCGGTTCGGGGGAGAAGGAGAGACCCAGTACTTC	CASTRFGGEGETQYF
many	.	TRBV15	TRBJ2-7	TGTGCCACCAGCAGAGATCGGATACAGGGAGGGGAGCAGTACTTC	CATSRDRIQGGEQYF
many	.	TRBV20-1	TRBJ1-5	TGCAGTGCTAGAGGAGGGCTGAATCAGCCCCAGCATTTT	CSARGGLNQPQHF
.	.	TRBV20-1	TRBJ1-1	TGCAGTGCTAGGGCCCCGGGGGGCACTGAAGCTTTCTTT	CSARAPGGTEAFF
many	.	TRBV20-1	TRBJ1-2	TGCAGTGCCGCGGGACTCCGAAACAGGGAGGGCGGCTACACCTTC	CSAAGLRNREGGYTF
many	TRBD1	TRBV18	TRBJ2-6	TGTGCCAGCTCACCGGACAGGGCTGGGGCCAACGTCCTGACTTTC	CASSPDRAGANVLTF
.	TRBD2	TRBV20-1	TRBJ2-3	TGCAGTGCTATTGCTAGCGGGAGGACAGATACGCAGTATTTT	CSAIASGRTDTQYF
many	.	TRBV11-2	TRBJ1-2	TGTGCCAGCAGCGCCGGGCTCGACTATGGCTACACCTTC	CASSAGLDYGYTF
few	.	TRBV20-1	TRBJ2-7	TGCAGTGTGGTCAGGACCTACGAGCAGTACTTC	CSVVRTYEQYF
few	TRBD2	TRBV6-1	TRBJ2-3	TGTGCCAGCAGCCCTACTAGCGGGAGAGGACGAGATACGCAGTATTTT	CASSPTSGRGRDTQYF
few	.	TRBV12-3/TRBV12-4	TRBJ2-7	TGTGCCAGCAGTTTAGTAAGGGGTATAGCCTACGAGCAGTACTTC	CASSLVRGIAYEQYF
many	.	TRBV7-2	TRBJ2-1	TGTGCCAGCAGCTTAGTTTCCGGGGGCTCCTACAATGAGCAGTTCTTC	CASSLVSGGSYNEQFF
many	.	TRBV7-2	TRBJ2-2	TGTGCCAGCAGATCGGAGACCCCGGGGGAGCTGTTTTTT	CASRSETPGELFF
many	TRBD2	TRBV3-1	TRBJ2-7	TGTGCCAGCAGCCAAGCGGGAGGGATCTACGAGCAGTACTTC	CASSQAGGIYEQYF
few	TRBD1	TRBV10-1	TRBJ2-7	TGCGCCAGCAGTCCCGGGACAGGGGGAATCTTAGACGAGCAGTACTTC	CASSPGTGGILDEQYF
few	.	TRBV19	TRBJ2-2	TGTGCCAGTAGTAGGACCATCAGGGAGCTGTTTTTT	CASSRTIRELFF
many	TRBD1	TRBV10-3	TRBJ2-2	TGTGCCATCGGGACAGCCTCGAACACCGGGGAGCTGTTTTTT	CAIGTASNTGELFF
.	.	TRBV15	TRBJ2-5	TGTGCCACCAGCAGAGGGGGGACTTGGGAGACCCAGTACTTC	CATSRGGTWETQYF
many	.	TRBV5-5	TRBJ2-2	TGTGCCAGCAGCTCTTGGGCAGGTGGAGTTACCGGGGAGCTGTTTTTT	CASSSWAGGVTGELFF
many	TRBD2	TRBV5-6	TRBJ2-2	TGTGCCAGCAGCCCTCGTAGCGGGGCAGACACCGGGGAGCTGTTTTTT	CASSPRSGADTGELFF
.	TRBD1	TRBV5-1	TRBJ2-3	TGCGCCAGCAGCCCAGGACAGGGGGCAATCGCAGATACGCAGTATTTT	CASSPGQGAIADTQYF
many	TRBD2	TRBV15	TRBJ2-7	TGTGCCACCAGCTCCTCCCGGACTAGCGGGAGTCTAGGCTACGAGCAGTACTTC	CATSSSRTSGSLGYEQYF
many	.	TRBV10-2	TRBJ1-2	TGCGCCAGCAGTGAGGCTGGGTCAGGGCATCGGCGCTACACCTTC	CASSEAGSGHRRYTF
.	.	TRBV7-9	TRBJ2-1	TGTGCCAGCAGATTGCACCGGGACCTATACAATGAGCAGTTCTTC	CASRLHRDLYNEQFF
many	TRBD2	TRBV4-3	TRBJ2-7	TGCGCCAGTTGGAGCGGGAGTAATTTCGACGAGCAGTACTTC	CASWSGSNFDEQYF
few	TRBD1	TRBV7-2	TRBJ1-6	TGTGCCAGCAGCCCGGCGGGACAGGGTTATTCACCCCTCCACTTT	CASSPAGQGYSPLHF
many	TRBD1	TRBV2	TRBJ2-1	TGTGCCACCCATCCCATCATTGCAGGGGGTAGGGATGAGCAGTTCTTC	CATHPIIAGGRDEQFF
few	TRBD2	TRBV6-5	TRBJ2-1	TGTGCCAGCAGTTCGGGGAGGGGCGATGAGCAGTTCTTC	CASSSGRGDEQFF
.	TRBD2	TRBV12-3/TRBV12-4	TRBJ2-1	TGTGCCAGCAGTTGGCGTAAACCTGGACCGTCGACGGGGGGTGAGCAGTTCTTC	CASSWRKPGPSTGGEQFF
few	.	TRBV12-3/TRBV12-4	TRBJ2-1	TGTGCCAGCAGGGACGGCACCTACAATGAGCAGTTCTTC	CASRDGTYNEQFF
few	.	TRBV4-2	TRBJ2-5	TGTGCCAGCAGCCAAGTCGGGACTGGTCCCCGTAGCCAAGAGACCCAGTACTTC	CASSQVGTGPRSQETQYF
few	.	TRBV12-3/TRBV12-4	TRBJ2-6	TGTGCCAGCACCCAAAGGGAACAGGGAAACTCTGGGGCCAACGTCCTGACTTTC	CASTQREQGNSGANVLTF
many	.	TRBV28	TRBJ2-7	TGTGCCAGCAGTTTATATCGCGAGCAGTACTTC	CASSLYREQYF
few	.	TRBV5-1	TRBJ2-7	TGCGCCAGCACCGACAGCGGCCACTCCTACGAGCAGTACTTC	CASTDSGHSYEQYF
few	TRBD2	TRBV7-2	TRBJ2-4	TGTGCCAGCAGCCACCTCGGGGGGGTTGACATTCAGTACTTC	CASSHLGGVDIQYF
.	.	TRBV12-3/TRBV12-4	TRBJ1-4	TGTGCCAGCAGTTTGACGGCGGGTACTAATGAAAAACTGTTTTTT	CASSLTAGTNEKLFF
many	.	TRBV12-3/TRBV12-4	TRBJ1-6	TGTGCCAGCAGCTACCAAATCGGAGGTGGTAATTCACCCCTCCACTTT	CASSYQIGGGNSPLHF
many	TRBD1	TRBV18	TRBJ2-5	TGTGCCAGCTCCGATAAGGGGGCGCGGGAGACCCAGTACTTC	CASSDKGARETQYF
many	.	TRBV3-1	TRBJ2-3	TGTGCCAGCAGCCAGGAAAGTAGCGGTGGGCGGGGAGATACGCAGTATTTT	CASSQESSGGRGDTQYF
.	.	TRBV7-2	TRBJ1-1	TGTGCCAGCAGCTCCAGACGGCTAAACACTGAAGCTTTCTTT	CASSSRRLNTEAFF
.	.	TRBV12-3/TRBV12-4	TRBJ2-1	TGTGCCAGCAGCCCTCCCGGGCGGGGCTCCTACAATGAGCAGTTCTTC	CASSPPGRGSYNEQFF
few	TRBD1	TRBV5-4	TRBJ2-5	TGTGCCAGCAGCCCTCAAATTGGACGGACAGGGCTTGAGACCCAGTACTTC	CASSPQIGRTGLETQYF
.	TRBD2	TRBV7-2	TRBJ2-1	TGTGCCAGCAGCCCCAGCCCTAGCGGCTCCTACAATGAGCAGTTCTTC	CASSPSPSGSYNEQFF
few	TRBD1	TRBV19	TRBJ1-4	TGTGCCAGTAGTAGATTCGGGACAGCAACTAATGAAAAACTGTTTTTT	CASSRFGTATNEKLFF
few	.	TRBV4-3	TRBJ2-3	TGCGCCAGCAGCCAAACCCCGCTGGATACGCAGTATTTT	CASSQTPLDTQYF
.	TRBD1	TRBV4-3	TRBJ2-7	TGCGCCAGCAGCGCAAGACAGGGTAAGGGCTACGAGCAGTACTTC	CASSARQGKGYEQYF
few	TRBD1	TRBV7-2	TRBJ2-7	TGTGCCAGCAGCGTACTCAGGGGGAGCTACCACGAGCAGTACTTC	CASSVLRGSYHEQYF
many	.	TRBV7-9	TRBJ2-5	TGTGCCAGCATCACCGTTGGGATTCAAGAGACCCAGTACTTC	CASITVGIQETQYF
.	TRBD1	TRBV9	TRBJ2-1	TGTGCCAGCAGCGTTTGGGGGCAGGGGGCCGACAATGAGCAGTTCTTC	CASSVWGQGADNEQFF
many	.	TRBV5-1	TRBJ2-2	TGCGCCAGCAGCTCCTACTTGAACACCGGGGAGCTGTTTTTT	CASSSYLNTGELFF
many	.	TRBV4-3	TRBJ2-5	TGCGCCAGCAGCCGCGGGACCGAAGAGACCCAGTACTTC	CASSRGTEETQYF
few	.	TRBV2	TRBJ2-3	TGTGCCAGCAGTGAAGCGCTTCCAGGGATTATTACCACAGATACGCAGTATTTT	CASSEALPGIITTDTQYF
.	.	TRBV10-3	TRBJ1-2	TGTGCCATCGGGGGGGGCTACACCTTC	CAIGGGYTF
many	TRBD1	TRBV5-1	TRBJ2-7	TGCGCCAGCAGCTCTGACAGGGGGTGGTTGAGCGAGCAGTACTTC	CASSSDRGWLSEQYF
few	.	TRBV4-3	TRBJ1-5	TGCGCCAGCAGCCAAGATGTGGGACTCAATCAGCCCCAGCATTTT	CASSQDVGLNQPQHF
few	.	TRBV28	TRBJ2-7	TGTGCCAGCAGTACCCCCGGCAGTAGCTCCTACGAGCAGTACTTC	CASSTPGSSSYEQYF
many	.	TRBV5-1	TRBJ2-7	TGCGCCAGCAGCTTGGGGAGGGCCCTCTACGAGCAGTACTTC	CASSLGRALYEQYF
few	.	TRBV18	TRBJ1-5	TGTGCCAGCTCATCAGACCAGGATCAGCCCCAGCATTTT	CASSSDQDQPQHF
many	TRBD1	TRBV5-1	TRBJ1-4	TGCGCCAGCAGCCTCCCGACAGGGGTAGGTGAAAAACTGTTTTTT	CASSLPTGVGEKLFF
many	TRBD1	TRBV7-9	TRBJ2-5	TGTGCCAGCAAGACAGGGATCCAAGAGACCCAGTACTTC	CASKTGIQETQYF